This T cell receptor beta chain was sequenced during a study of blood T cell repertoires in COVID-19. Looking at the study overall: The samples span acute and convalescent COVID-19 from the United States, Italy and Spain.

This table comes from immunoSEQ multiplex PCR, and its TCRdb copy is limited to in-frame clones, with some not included. This sample has fewer than 40,000 clones, with about 82% found just once. The ends were cut back, 0 bases at V and 5 bases at J, with 12 bases in the middle. The CDR3 sequence is 15 residues long. In germline, CDR1 is SGHRS, CDR2 YFSETQ. The TCR was taken from a man of 80 years or more with active COVID-19. The chain carries TRBV5-1 and TRBJ1-5, with D perhaps matching TRBD1 (6 bases). Input material: peripheral blood. Here the CDR3 reads CASSLGGQTYQPQHF. CDR3 DNA sequence: TGCGCCAGCAGCTTGGGCGGACAGACATATCAGCCCCAGCATTTT.